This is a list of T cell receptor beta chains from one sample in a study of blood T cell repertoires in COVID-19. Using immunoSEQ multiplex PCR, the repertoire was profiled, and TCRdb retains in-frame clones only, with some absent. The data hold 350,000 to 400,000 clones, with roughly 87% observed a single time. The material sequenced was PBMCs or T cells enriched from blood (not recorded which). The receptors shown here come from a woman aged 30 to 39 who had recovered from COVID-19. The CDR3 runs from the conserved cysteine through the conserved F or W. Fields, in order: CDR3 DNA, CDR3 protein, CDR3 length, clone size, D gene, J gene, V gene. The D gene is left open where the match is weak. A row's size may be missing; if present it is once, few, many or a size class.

CDR3 DNA: TGCGCCAGCAGTGAGGTAGCGGATGACACAGATACGCAGTATTTT
CDR3 protein: CASSEVADDTDTQYF
CDR3 length: 15
clone size: .
D gene: .
J gene: TRBJ2-3
V gene: TRBV10-2

CDR3 DNA: TGCGCCAGCAGCCCCGGCCTTGGGACTCCGGGAATACAGACTAATGAAAAACTGTTTTTT
CDR3 protein: CASSPGLGTPGIQTNEKLFF
CDR3 length: 20
clone size: .
D gene: .
J gene: TRBJ1-4
V gene: TRBV4-1

CDR3 DNA: TGTGCCAGCAGCGACCTACAGGAGGGTATGAGTATGCGTGGCTACACCTTC
CDR3 protein: CASSDLQEGMSMRGYTF
CDR3 length: 17
clone size: .
D gene: .
J gene: TRBJ1-2
V gene: TRBV9

CDR3 DNA: TGTGCCAGTAGTATATTAGGGACTCCCGGCGGGGAGCTGTTTTTT
CDR3 protein: CASSILGTPGGELFF
CDR3 length: 15
clone size: .
D gene: .
J gene: TRBJ2-2
V gene: TRBV19

CDR3 DNA: TGTGCCAGTAGTCTCGCGGGAAGACGCGACGAGCAGTTCTTC
CDR3 protein: CASSLAGRRDEQFF
CDR3 length: 14
clone size: .
D gene: .
J gene: TRBJ2-1
V gene: TRBV19

CDR3 DNA: TGTGCCAGCAGCCGTGGCCTTATCTATGGCTACACCTTC
CDR3 protein: CASSRGLIYGYTF
CDR3 length: 13
clone size: .
D gene: .
J gene: TRBJ1-2
V gene: TRBV7-9

CDR3 DNA: TGTGCCAGCAGCCTCCTAGCGGCCAATGAGCAGTTCTTC
CDR3 protein: CASSLLAANEQFF
CDR3 length: 13
clone size: .
D gene: TRBD2
J gene: TRBJ2-1
V gene: TRBV12-3/TRBV12-4

CDR3 DNA: TGTGCCAGCAGCTCATTAGTGGGACAGGAAGAGACCCAGTACTTC
CDR3 protein: CASSSLVGQEETQYF
CDR3 length: 15
clone size: once
D gene: TRBD1
J gene: TRBJ2-5
V gene: TRBV11-2

CDR3 DNA: TGTGCCAGCAGCTTTCGGCAGGGTTACGAGCAGTACTTC
CDR3 protein: CASSFRQGYEQYF
CDR3 length: 13
clone size: .
D gene: .
J gene: TRBJ2-7
V gene: TRBV7-9

CDR3 DNA: TGTGCCATCGGCAGGGATCCAAATCAGCCCCAGCATTTT
CDR3 protein: CAIGRDPNQPQHF
CDR3 length: 13
clone size: .
D gene: .
J gene: TRBJ1-5
V gene: TRBV6-5

CDR3 DNA: TGTGCCAGCAGCTTAGCGACAGGGGTAGACACTGAAGCTTTCTTT
CDR3 protein: CASSLATGVDTEAFF
CDR3 length: 15
clone size: .
D gene: TRBD1
J gene: TRBJ1-1
V gene: TRBV7-9

CDR3 DNA: TGTGCCAGCAGCCCTGCTACGAACACTGAAGCTTTCTTT
CDR3 protein: CASSPATNTEAFF
CDR3 length: 13
clone size: few
D gene: .
J gene: TRBJ1-1
V gene: TRBV3-1/TRBV3-2

CDR3 DNA: TGTGCCAGCAGCTTACCTGGGACTAGCGGGAGTTACGAGCAGTACTTC
CDR3 protein: CASSLPGTSGSYEQYF
CDR3 length: 16
clone size: .
D gene: TRBD2
J gene: TRBJ2-7
V gene: TRBV7-8

CDR3 DNA: TGTGCTAGTGGTTTGACATTGTACCAAGAGACCCAGTACTTC
CDR3 protein: CASGLTLYQETQYF
CDR3 length: 14
clone size: once
D gene: .
J gene: TRBJ2-5
V gene: TRBV12-5

CDR3 DNA: TGTGCCAGCAGCCCCACCCCTCGGCAGGGCGGAGGGTACAATGAGCAGTTCTTC
CDR3 protein: CASSPTPRQGGGYNEQFF
CDR3 length: 18
clone size: .
D gene: .
J gene: TRBJ2-1
V gene: TRBV11-2

CDR3 DNA: TGTGCCAGCTCACCAGTACAAGCGGTCTACTCCCTCGGCGGGGCCAACGTCCTGACTTTC
CDR3 protein: CASSPVQAVYSLGGANVLTF
CDR3 length: 20
clone size: .
D gene: .
J gene: TRBJ2-6
V gene: TRBV18

CDR3 DNA: TGTGCCAGCAGTTTTGGGACAGGGGGCGCGGAAAAACTGTTTTTT
CDR3 protein: CASSFGTGGAEKLFF
CDR3 length: 15
clone size: .
D gene: TRBD1
J gene: TRBJ1-4
V gene: TRBV28

CDR3 DNA: TGTGCCAGTAGTTCCTGGACTAGCGGGCGGTCAGATACGCAGTATTTT
CDR3 protein: CASSSWTSGRSDTQYF
CDR3 length: 16
clone size: .
D gene: TRBD2
J gene: TRBJ2-3
V gene: TRBV19

CDR3 DNA: TGTGCCAGTAGGCTAGCGGGAACCTACGAGCAGTACTTC
CDR3 protein: CASRLAGTYEQYF
CDR3 length: 13
clone size: .
D gene: TRBD2
J gene: TRBJ2-7
V gene: TRBV19

CDR3 DNA: TGCAGCGTTCTACAGGGTAACACTGAAGCTTTCTTT
CDR3 protein: CSVLQGNTEAFF
CDR3 length: 12
clone size: .
D gene: .
J gene: TRBJ1-1
V gene: TRBV29-1

CDR3 DNA: TGCGCCAGCAGCTCCGGGGGGGCCTCCGAAGAGACCCAGTACTTC
CDR3 protein: CASSSGGASEETQYF
CDR3 length: 15
clone size: .
D gene: TRBD2
J gene: TRBJ2-5
V gene: TRBV5-1

CDR3 DNA: TGCGCCAGCAGCCAAGACCCGCGGGGGGGAGAGACCCAGTACTTC
CDR3 protein: CASSQDPRGGETQYF
CDR3 length: 15
clone size: .
D gene: TRBD2
J gene: TRBJ2-5
V gene: TRBV4-1

CDR3 DNA: TGTGCCAGCTCACTGACCGGGACAGCGGACGCTGGAAACACCATATATTTT
CDR3 protein: CASSLTGTADAGNTIYF
CDR3 length: 17
clone size: .
D gene: TRBD1
J gene: TRBJ1-3
V gene: TRBV18

CDR3 DNA: TGTGCCAGCAGCTTAGTTGTAGGGGAGCTGTTTTTT
CDR3 protein: CASSLVVGELFF
CDR3 length: 12
clone size: .
D gene: .
J gene: TRBJ2-2
V gene: TRBV7-9

CDR3 DNA: TGTGCCAGCAGCTTGACTAGCGACTACTACAATGAGCAGTTCTTC
CDR3 protein: CASSLTSDYYNEQFF
CDR3 length: 15
clone size: .
D gene: TRBD2
J gene: TRBJ2-1
V gene: TRBV7-9

CDR3 DNA: TGTGCCAGCAAACAGGGTTCTTCGTCTACGCAAGGCTACACCTTC
CDR3 protein: CASKQGSSSTQGYTF
CDR3 length: 15
clone size: .
D gene: .
J gene: TRBJ1-2
V gene: TRBV2

CDR3 DNA: TGTGCCAGCAGTTTAGGGGCAGGGCGAGGAAGCAATCAGCCCCAGCATTTT
CDR3 protein: CASSLGAGRGSNQPQHF
CDR3 length: 17
clone size: .
D gene: .
J gene: TRBJ1-5
V gene: TRBV28

CDR3 DNA: TGTGCCAGCAGTTCCGGGACACCCTATGGCTACACCTTC
CDR3 protein: CASSSGTPYGYTF
CDR3 length: 13
clone size: .
D gene: .
J gene: TRBJ1-2
V gene: TRBV28

CDR3 DNA: TGTGCCAGCAGCTCAGGGGGCGAGAACACTGAAGCTTTCTTT
CDR3 protein: CASSSGGENTEAFF
CDR3 length: 14
clone size: .
D gene: TRBD1
J gene: TRBJ1-1
V gene: TRBV5-4

CDR3 DNA: TGTGCCAGCAGTTTAGGGGGGCGAGGCATTCAGTACTTC
CDR3 protein: CASSLGGRGIQYF
CDR3 length: 13
clone size: .
D gene: .
J gene: TRBJ2-4
V gene: TRBV12-3/TRBV12-4

CDR3 DNA: TGTGCCAGCAGCCAGCGGGACAGGGGAACAAACACCATATATTTT
CDR3 protein: CASSQRDRGTNTIYF
CDR3 length: 15
clone size: .
D gene: TRBD1
J gene: TRBJ1-3
V gene: TRBV5-4

CDR3 DNA: TGTGCCAGCAGCGAGGGACAGATATTTGGAAACACCATATATTTT
CDR3 protein: CASSEGQIFGNTIYF
CDR3 length: 15
clone size: .
D gene: TRBD1
J gene: TRBJ1-3
V gene: TRBV9

CDR3 DNA: TGTGCCAGCAGCCCCAGACAGGGAATCTACGAGCAGTACTTC
CDR3 protein: CASSPRQGIYEQYF
CDR3 length: 14
clone size: .
D gene: TRBD1
J gene: TRBJ2-7
V gene: TRBV7-9

CDR3 DNA: TGTGCCAGCAGCGGTCAGGGAAAGGGCTACACCTTC
CDR3 protein: CASSGQGKGYTF
CDR3 length: 12
clone size: .
D gene: .
J gene: TRBJ1-2
V gene: TRBV7-9

CDR3 DNA: TGTGCCAGCAGCCGGGTCCCAACGGGGGGAAACATTCAGTACTTC
CDR3 protein: CASSRVPTGGNIQYF
CDR3 length: 15
clone size: .
D gene: TRBD2
J gene: TRBJ2-4
V gene: TRBV7-8

CDR3 DNA: TGTGCCAGCAGTCCCGAAGGGCGGGACTATGGCTACACCTTC
CDR3 protein: CASSPEGRDYGYTF
CDR3 length: 14
clone size: .
D gene: .
J gene: TRBJ1-2
V gene: TRBV2

CDR3 DNA: TGTGCCAGCAGTTCCCCAGGTCACGAGCAGTACTTC
CDR3 protein: CASSSPGHEQYF
CDR3 length: 12
clone size: .
D gene: .
J gene: TRBJ2-7
V gene: TRBV6-2/TRBV6-3

CDR3 DNA: TGTGCCAGCACCCCTAGCGGGGAGGACTCCTACAATGAGCAGTTCTTC
CDR3 protein: CASTPSGEDSYNEQFF
CDR3 length: 16
clone size: once
D gene: TRBD2
J gene: TRBJ2-1
V gene: TRBV28

CDR3 DNA: TGCACCAGCAGCCAAGATAGGCAGGGCAGAGCCTCCTACAATGAGCAGTTCTTC
CDR3 protein: CTSSQDRQGRASYNEQFF
CDR3 length: 18
clone size: .
D gene: .
J gene: TRBJ2-1
V gene: TRBV1

CDR3 DNA: TGTGCCAGCTCAGATAGCGGGACTCACCCAGATACGCAGTATTTT
CDR3 protein: CASSDSGTHPDTQYF
CDR3 length: 15
clone size: .
D gene: TRBD2
J gene: TRBJ2-3
V gene: TRBV18

CDR3 DNA: TGTGCCAGCTCACCTTCAGGGTCCAACGAGCAGTACTTC
CDR3 protein: CASSPSGSNEQYF
CDR3 length: 13
clone size: .
D gene: .
J gene: TRBJ2-7
V gene: TRBV18

CDR3 DNA: TGTGCCAGTAGTACGCAGGGGGTCACAGATACGCAGTATTTT
CDR3 protein: CASSTQGVTDTQYF
CDR3 length: 14
clone size: once
D gene: TRBD1
J gene: TRBJ2-3
V gene: TRBV19

CDR3 DNA: TGTGCCAGCAGTTTGACGGGACAGGGGCTGTACGAGCAGTACTTC
CDR3 protein: CASSLTGQGLYEQYF
CDR3 length: 15
clone size: .
D gene: TRBD1
J gene: TRBJ2-7
V gene: TRBV28

CDR3 DNA: TGCAGCGGGTATACAGGGGGCCCAGATACGCAGTATTTT
CDR3 protein: CSGYTGGPDTQYF
CDR3 length: 13
clone size: .
D gene: TRBD1
J gene: TRBJ2-3
V gene: TRBV29-1

CDR3 DNA: TGTGCCAGCAGCCCTATCGGAGGGCGGGACACCGGGGAGCTGTTTTTT
CDR3 protein: CASSPIGGRDTGELFF
CDR3 length: 16
clone size: .
D gene: .
J gene: TRBJ2-2
V gene: TRBV7-9